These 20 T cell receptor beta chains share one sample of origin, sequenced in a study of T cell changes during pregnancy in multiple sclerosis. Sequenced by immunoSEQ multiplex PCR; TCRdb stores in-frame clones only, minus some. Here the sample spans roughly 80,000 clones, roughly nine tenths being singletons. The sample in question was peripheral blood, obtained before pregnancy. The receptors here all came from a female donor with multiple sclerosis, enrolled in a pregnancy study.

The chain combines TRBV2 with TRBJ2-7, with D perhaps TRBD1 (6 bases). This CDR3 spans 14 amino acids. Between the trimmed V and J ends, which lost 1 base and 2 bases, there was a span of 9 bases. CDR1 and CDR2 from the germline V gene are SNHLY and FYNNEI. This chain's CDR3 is CASSEVGQPYEQYF. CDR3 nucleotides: TGTGCCAGCAGTGAAGTTGGACAGCCCTACGAGCAGTACTTC. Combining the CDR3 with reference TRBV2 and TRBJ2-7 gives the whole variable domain EPEVTQTPSHQVTQMGQEVILRCVPISNHLYFYWYRQILGQKVEFLVSFYNNEISEKSEIFDDQFSVERPDGSNFTLKIRSTKLEDSAMYFCASSEVGQPYEQYFGPGTRLTVT.

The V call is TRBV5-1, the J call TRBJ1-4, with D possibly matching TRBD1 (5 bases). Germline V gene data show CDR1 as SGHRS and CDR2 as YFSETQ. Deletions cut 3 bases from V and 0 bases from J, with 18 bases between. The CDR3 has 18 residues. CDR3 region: CASSSGELIRATNEKLFF. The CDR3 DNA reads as TGCGCCAGCAGCTCGGGGGAACTAATTAGAGCAACTAATGAAAAACTGTTTTTT.

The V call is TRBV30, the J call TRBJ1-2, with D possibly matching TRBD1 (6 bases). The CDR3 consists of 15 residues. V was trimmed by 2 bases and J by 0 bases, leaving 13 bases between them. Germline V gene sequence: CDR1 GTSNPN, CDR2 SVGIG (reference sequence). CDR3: CAWSTPTGSNYGYTF. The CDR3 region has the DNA TGTGCCTGGAGTACGCCGACAGGCTCTAACTATGGCTACACCTTC.

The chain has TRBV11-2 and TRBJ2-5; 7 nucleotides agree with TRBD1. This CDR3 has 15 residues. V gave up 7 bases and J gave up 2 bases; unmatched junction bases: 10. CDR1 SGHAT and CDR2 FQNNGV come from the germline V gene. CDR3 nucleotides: TGTGCCAGCACCTTTGGACCGGGACAGCAAGAGACCCAGTACTTC. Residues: CASTFGPGQQETQYF. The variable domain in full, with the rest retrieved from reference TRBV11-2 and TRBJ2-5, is EAGVAQSPRYKIIEKRQSVAFWCNPISGHATLYWYQQILGQGPKLLIQFQNNGVVDDSQLPKDRFSAERLKGVDSTLKIQPAKLEDSAVYLCASTFGPGQQETQYFGPGTRLLVL.

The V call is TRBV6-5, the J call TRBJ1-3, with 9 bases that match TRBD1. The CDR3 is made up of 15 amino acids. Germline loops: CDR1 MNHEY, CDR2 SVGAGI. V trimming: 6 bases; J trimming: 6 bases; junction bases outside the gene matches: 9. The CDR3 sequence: CASRTRVQGANTIYF. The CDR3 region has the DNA TGTGCCAGCAGAACTCGGGTACAGGGGGCAAACACCATATATTTT.

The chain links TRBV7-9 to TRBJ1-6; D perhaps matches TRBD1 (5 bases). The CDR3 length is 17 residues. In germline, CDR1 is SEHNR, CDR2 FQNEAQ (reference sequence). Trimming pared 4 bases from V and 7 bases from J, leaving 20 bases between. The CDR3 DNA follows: TGTGCCAGCAGCTACAGAACAGGCATGGCCCTAAATTCACCCCTCCACTTT. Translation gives CASSYRTGMALNSPLHF. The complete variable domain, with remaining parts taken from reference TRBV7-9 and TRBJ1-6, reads DTGVSQNPRHKITKRGQNVTFRCDPISEHNRLYWYRQTLGQGPEFLTYFQNEAQLEKSRLLSDRFSAERPKGSFSTLEIQRTEQGDSAMYLCASSYRTGMALNSPLHFGNGTRLTVT.

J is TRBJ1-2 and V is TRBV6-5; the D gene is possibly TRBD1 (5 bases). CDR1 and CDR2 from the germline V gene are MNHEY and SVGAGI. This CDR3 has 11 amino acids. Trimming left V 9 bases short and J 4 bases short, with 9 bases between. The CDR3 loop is CASLTAYGYTF. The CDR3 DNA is TGTGCCAGTCTGACAGCCTATGGCTACACCTTC.

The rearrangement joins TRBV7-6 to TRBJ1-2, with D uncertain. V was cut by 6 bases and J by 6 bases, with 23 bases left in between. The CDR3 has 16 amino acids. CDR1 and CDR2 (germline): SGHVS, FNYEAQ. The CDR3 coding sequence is TGTGCCAGCAGTCCACAACCTCGTGGCGGCCCCCATGGCTACACCTTC. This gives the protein CASSPQPRGGPHGYTF.

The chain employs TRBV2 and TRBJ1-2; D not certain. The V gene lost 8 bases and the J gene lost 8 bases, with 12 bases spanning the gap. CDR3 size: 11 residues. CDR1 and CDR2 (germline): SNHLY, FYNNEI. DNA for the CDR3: TGTGCCAGCTTGCAGTCCCGCGGCTACACCTTC. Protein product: CASLQSRGYTF.

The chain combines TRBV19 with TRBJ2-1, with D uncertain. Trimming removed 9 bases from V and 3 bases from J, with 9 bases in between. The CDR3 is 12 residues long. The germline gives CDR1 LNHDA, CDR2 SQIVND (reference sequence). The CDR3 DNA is TGTGCCAGCCTCGACATCTACAATGAGCAGTTCTTC. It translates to CASLDIYNEQFF.

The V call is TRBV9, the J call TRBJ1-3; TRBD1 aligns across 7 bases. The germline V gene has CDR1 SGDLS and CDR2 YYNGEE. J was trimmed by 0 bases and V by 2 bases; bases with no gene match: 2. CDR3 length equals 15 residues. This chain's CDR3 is CASSVQGDSGNTIYF. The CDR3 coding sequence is TGTGCCAGCAGCGTCCAGGGGGACTCTGGAAACACCATATATTTT.

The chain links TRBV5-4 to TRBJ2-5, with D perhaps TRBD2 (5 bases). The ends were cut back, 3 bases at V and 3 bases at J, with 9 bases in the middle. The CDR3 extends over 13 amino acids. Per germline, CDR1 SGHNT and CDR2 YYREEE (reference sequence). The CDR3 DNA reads TGTGCCAGCAGCTCAGACGGGGAAGAGACCCAGTACTTC. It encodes CASSSDGEETQYF.

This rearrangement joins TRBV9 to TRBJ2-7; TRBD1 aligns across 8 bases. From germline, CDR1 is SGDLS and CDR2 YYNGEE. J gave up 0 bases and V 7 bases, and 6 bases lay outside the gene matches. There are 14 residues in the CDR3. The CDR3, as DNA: TGTGCCAGCGGTACAGGGGGGAGCTCCTACGAGCAGTACTTC. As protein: CASGTGGSSYEQYF. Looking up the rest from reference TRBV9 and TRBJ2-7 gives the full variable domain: DSGVTQTPKHLITATGQRVTLRCSPRSGDLSVYWYQQSLDQGLQFLIQYYNGEERAKGNILERFSAQQFPDLHSELNLSSLELGDSALYFCASGTGGSSYEQYFGPGTRLTVT.

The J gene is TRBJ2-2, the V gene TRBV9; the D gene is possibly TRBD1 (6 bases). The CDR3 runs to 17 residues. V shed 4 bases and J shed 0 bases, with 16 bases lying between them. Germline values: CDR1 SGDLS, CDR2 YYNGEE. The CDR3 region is CASSITSGTSNTGELFF. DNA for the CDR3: TGTGCCAGCAGCATAACCTCCGGGACATCGAACACCGGGGAGCTGTTTTTT.

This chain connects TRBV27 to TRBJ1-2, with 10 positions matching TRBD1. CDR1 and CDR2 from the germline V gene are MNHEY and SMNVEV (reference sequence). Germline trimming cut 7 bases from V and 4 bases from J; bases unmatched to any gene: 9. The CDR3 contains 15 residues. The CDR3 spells CASKLTGGPAYGYTF. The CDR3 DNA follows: TGTGCCAGCAAACTGACAGGGGGCCCCGCCTATGGCTACACCTTC.

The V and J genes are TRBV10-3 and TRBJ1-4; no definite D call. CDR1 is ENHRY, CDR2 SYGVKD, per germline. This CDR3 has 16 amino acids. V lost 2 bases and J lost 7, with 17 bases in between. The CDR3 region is CAISETKVPRGEKLFF. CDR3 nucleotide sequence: TGTGCCATCAGTGAGACTAAGGTTCCTCGAGGTGAAAAACTGTTTTTT.

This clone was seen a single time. CDR3 amino acids: CASRLDRASYGYTF. CDR3 DNA sequence: TGTGCCAGCAGACTTGACAGGGCCTCATATGGCTACACCTTC. The chain carries TRBV5-4 and TRBJ1-2; 7 positions agree with TRBD1. CDR3 length: 14 residues. Per germline, CDR1 SGHNT and CDR2 YYREEE (reference sequence). V gave up 5 bases and J gave up 5 bases; unmatched junction bases: 9.

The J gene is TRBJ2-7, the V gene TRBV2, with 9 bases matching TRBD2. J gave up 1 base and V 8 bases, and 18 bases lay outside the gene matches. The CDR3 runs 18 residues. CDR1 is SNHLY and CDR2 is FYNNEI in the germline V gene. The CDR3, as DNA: TGTGCCAGCCGGGGGTGGGCTCTGTTAGCGGGAGATTCCTACGAGCAGTACTTC. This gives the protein CASRGWALLAGDSYEQYF.

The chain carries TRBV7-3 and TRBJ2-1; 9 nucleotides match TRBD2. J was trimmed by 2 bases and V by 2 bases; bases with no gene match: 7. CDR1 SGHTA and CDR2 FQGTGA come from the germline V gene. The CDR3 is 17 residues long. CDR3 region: CASSLGGGASTYNEQFF. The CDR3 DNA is TGTGCCAGCAGCTTAGGCGGGGGGGCATCAACCTACAATGAGCAGTTCTTC.

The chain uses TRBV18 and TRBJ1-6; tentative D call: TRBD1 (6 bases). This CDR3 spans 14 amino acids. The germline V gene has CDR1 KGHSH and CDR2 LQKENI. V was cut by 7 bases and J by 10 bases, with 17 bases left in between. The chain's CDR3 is CASCLRQESSPLHF. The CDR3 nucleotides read TGTGCCAGCTGCCTTCGACAGGAGAGCTCACCCCTCCACTTT.